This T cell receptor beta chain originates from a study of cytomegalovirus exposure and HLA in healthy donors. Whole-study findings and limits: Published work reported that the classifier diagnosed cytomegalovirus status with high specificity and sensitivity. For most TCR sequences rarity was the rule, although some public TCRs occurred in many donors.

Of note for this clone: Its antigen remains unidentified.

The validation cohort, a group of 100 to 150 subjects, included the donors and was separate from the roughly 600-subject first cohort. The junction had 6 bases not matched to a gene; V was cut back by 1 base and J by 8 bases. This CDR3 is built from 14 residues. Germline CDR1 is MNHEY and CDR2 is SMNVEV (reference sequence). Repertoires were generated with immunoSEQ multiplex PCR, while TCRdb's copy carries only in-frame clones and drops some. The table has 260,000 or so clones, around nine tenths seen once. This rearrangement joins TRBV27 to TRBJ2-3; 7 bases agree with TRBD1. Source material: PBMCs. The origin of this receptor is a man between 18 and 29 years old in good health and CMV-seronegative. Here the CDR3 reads CASSLLGQDPTQYF. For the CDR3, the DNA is TGTGCCAGCAGTTTATTAGGACAGGACCCTACGCAGTATTTT.